The next 30 T cell receptor beta chains were all read from a single sample in a study of cytomegalovirus exposure and HLA in healthy donors. PCR was performed using 60 Vbeta and 13 Jbeta primers. Sequenced by immunoSEQ multiplex PCR; TCRdb stores in-frame clones only, minus some. The data contain under 150,000 clones, about 78% of them singletons. Sequenced sample: PBMCs. Receptors originate from a male donor in good health and CMV-seronegative.

This sequence joins TRBV9 and TRBJ2-1; D is unresolved. This CDR3 has 14 amino acids. Germline lookup yields CDR1 SGDLS and CDR2 YYNGEE. Trimming removed 4 bases at V and 7 bases at J, with 15 bases between. The DNA of the CDR3 is TGTGCCAGCAGCCCAACCGTTTTAGAAAATGAGCAGTTCTTC. As protein: CASSPTVLENEQFF.

This chain connects TRBV6-1 to TRBJ1-2, with 7 positions matching TRBD1. Germline V lookup: CDR1 MNHNS, CDR2 SASEGT. This CDR3 is 16 amino acids long. Trimming cost V 0 bases and J 4 bases; bases outside gene matches: 8. CDR3 sequence (DNA): TGTGCCAGCAGTGAAGCGAGCATGCAGGGGGTCTATGGCTACACCTTC. Translated: CASSEASMQGVYGYTF.

This clone was found many times. This chain connects TRBV5-6 to TRBJ2-7; TRBD1 matches 10 bases. V was pared by 0 bases and J by 4 bases, with 4 bases of the junction left unmatched. Germline V gene lookup returns CDR1 SGHDT and CDR2 YYEEEE. CDR3 length: 15 amino acids. The CDR3 DNA is TGTGCCAGCAGCTTGGAGGGACAGGGGATATACGAGCAGTACTTC. Translated: CASSLEGQGIYEQYF.

The table lists this clone with a few counts. This chain connects TRBV4-2 to TRBJ1-5; TRBD1 aligns across 8 bases. Looked up from germline, CDR1 is LGHNA and CDR2 is YNFKEQ. J gave up 5 bases and V 3 bases, and 6 bases lay outside the gene matches. This CDR3 has 15 residues. CDR3 coding DNA: TGTGCCAGCAGCCAGCTTCCAGGGGGCTATCAGCCCCAGCATTTT. Its translation is CASSQLPGGYQPQHF.

This chain links TRBV5-1 with TRBJ2-1, with 9 nucleotides matching TRBD2. Germline V gene sequence: CDR1 SGHRS, CDR2 YFSETQ. With 4 bases clipped from V and 10 bases from J, the junction kept 15 bases outside the gene matches. This CDR3 has 16 amino acids. Written as DNA, the CDR3 is TGCGCCAGCAGCCTGGCGGACATAGCGGGGGTCACCGAGCAGTTCTTC. Its protein product is CASSLADIAGVTEQFF. Full variable domain (missing parts from reference TRBV5-1 and TRBJ2-1): KAGVTQTPRYLIKTRGQQVTLSCSPISGHRSVSWYQQTPGQGLQFLFEYFSETQRNKGNFPGRFSGRQFSNSRSEMNVSTLELGDSALYLCASSLADIAGVTEQFFGPGTRLTVL.

The chain links TRBV29-1 to TRBJ2-7; D possibly corresponds to TRBD1 (5 bases). This CDR3 has 13 residues. CDR1 is SQVTM and CDR2 is ANQGSEA in the germline V gene. Trimming removed 2 bases from V and 0 bases from J, with 8 bases in between. The CDR3 sequence is CSVEYDSSYEQYF. The CDR3 DNA sequence: TGCAGCGTTGAATATGACAGCTCCTACGAGCAGTACTTC.

The chain combines TRBV12-5 with TRBJ2-2; TRBD1 aligns across 9 bases. The CDR3 spans 16 residues. CDR1 is LGHNT, CDR2 FRNRAP, per germline. J lost 6 bases, V lost 1 base, and 6 bases had no gene match. In DNA form, the CDR3 reads TGTGCTAGTGGTTTGGGGACAGGGGTATCGGCCGGGGAGCTGTTTTTT. It yields the protein CASGLGTGVSAGELFF.

The J gene is TRBJ2-7, the V gene TRBV5-6, with D uncertain. The V end was cut by 1 base, the J end by 4 bases, with 9 bases between. The CDR3 totals 13 residues. Germline assignment: CDR1 SGHDT and CDR2 YYEEEE. The CDR3 loop is CASSLRQRYEQYF. The CDR3 bases are TGTGCCAGCAGCTTGAGACAAAGATACGAGCAGTACTTC.

This clone showed up just once. The same CDR3 can be traced to other DNA sequences in this sample. This rearrangement joins TRBV7-9 to TRBJ2-5; 9 positions match TRBD1. In germline, CDR1 is SEHNR, CDR2 FQNEAQ (reference sequence). This CDR3 comprises 14 residues. V was pared by 5 bases and J by 5 bases, with 6 bases of the junction left unmatched. The CDR3, as DNA: TGTGCCAGCAGCCGCATACAGGGGGCGGAGACCCAGTACTTC. It translates to CASSRIQGAETQYF.

For this clone: One junction end does not reproduce the germline sequence, and a read error may be involved. This same CDR3 is encoded by further DNA sequences in the sample. The rearrangement uses TRBV5-5 and TRBJ1-1; 9 nucleotides agree with TRBD1. The CDR3 loop spans 14 amino acids. Germline lookup yields CDR1 SGHKS and CDR2 YYEKEE (reference sequence). In DNA, the CDR3 is TGTGCTAGCAGCTTGTTAGGACAGGGGTCTGAAGCTTTCTTT. This translates into CASSLLGQGSEAFF.

The chain links TRBV5-1 to TRBJ2-5, with 10 bases fitting TRBD1. The DNA end lines up better with TRBJ2-7; the J call may be wrong. Germline CDR1 SGHRS, CDR2 YFSETQ. This CDR3 is built from 15 residues. The CDR3 region is CASSSVGQGTYEQYF. DNA of the CDR3: TGCGCCAGCAGCAGTGTGGGACAGGGGACGTACGAGCAGTACTTC.

The rearrangement joins TRBV18 to TRBJ1-5, with D maybe TRBD1 (5 bases). Trimming took 3 bases from V and 3 from J, leaving 12 bases between them. The CDR3 has 15 residues. CDR1 is KGHSH and CDR2 is LQKENI in the germline V gene. The CDR3 bases are TGTGCCAGCTCACCTAGGGCGGGGGACAATCAGCCCCAGCATTTT. Amino acids: CASSPRAGDNQPQHF.

J is TRBJ2-3 and V is TRBV11-1; 7 positions agree with TRBD2. The J segment lost 2 bases and the V segment lost 5 bases, leaving 10 bases of the junction unmatched. Germline CDR1 SGHAT, CDR2 FQDESV (reference sequence). CDR3 size: 16 residues. CDR3 DNA: TGTGCCAGCAGCCACTCTCTAGCGGTACCCACAGATACGCAGTATTTT. It codes for CASSHSLAVPTDTQYF.

This chain links TRBV5-1 with TRBJ2-1, with 10 bases lining up with TRBD1. Germline assignment: CDR1 SGHRS and CDR2 YFSETQ. This CDR3 has 16 amino acids. The V gene end was trimmed by 4 bases and the J gene end by 8 bases; junction bases not matched to a gene: 12. The CDR3: CASSRRQGAFGDEQFF. In DNA, the CDR3 is TGCGCCAGCAGCCGAAGACAGGGGGCGTTTGGCGATGAGCAGTTCTTC.

The chain is built from TRBV6-6 and TRBJ2-3; weak D call: TRBD1 (6 bases). The V end lost 6 bases, the J end lost 3 bases, and 16 bases lay between the germline ends. The CDR3 contains 15 residues. Germline CDR1 reads MNHNY; CDR2 reads SVGAGI (reference sequence). Written as DNA, the CDR3 is TGTGCCAGCAGCCTAACAGGGAGTGCAACAGATACGCAGTATTTT. Translated, it gives CASSLTGSATDTQYF.

This sequence joins TRBV9 and TRBJ1-5; 10 bases fit TRBD1. CDR1 SGDLS and CDR2 YYNGEE come from the germline V gene. This CDR3 comprises 16 residues. The J segment lost 4 bases and the V segment lost 3 bases, leaving 7 bases of the junction unmatched. CDR3 sequence: CASSAGTGALNQPQHF. As DNA, the CDR3 is TGTGCCAGCAGCGCAGGGACAGGGGCTTTGAATCAGCCCCAGCATTTT.

CDR3 DNA sequence: TGTGCCAGCAGCTTACTCGGACAGTCGGGGATCGGGGAGCTGTTTTTT. It is translated as CASSLLGQSGIGELFF. The V gene is TRBV7-9, the J gene TRBJ2-2, with D possibly matching TRBD1 (6 bases). Trimming left V 2 bases short and J 7 bases short, with 17 bases between. Germline CDR1 reads SEHNR; CDR2 reads FQNEAQ (reference sequence). This CDR3 has 16 amino acids.

The V gene is TRBV7-8, the J gene TRBJ1-5; D not certain. V was trimmed by 5 bases and J by 8 bases, leaving 10 bases between them. Germline V gives CDR1 SGHVS, CDR2 FQNEAQ. This CDR3 is 12 amino acids long. CDR3 in amino acids: CASSRLGEPQHF. The CDR3 DNA reads as TGTGCCAGCAGCCGACTCGGCGAGCCCCAGCATTTT.

This clone was seen only once. The CDR3 region has the DNA TGTGCCAGCAGCCGTGGGACAGGCAGGTTCTTAGCTAACTATGGCTACACCTTC. The encoded protein is CASSRGTGRFLANYGYTF. The chain recombines TRBV7-9 with TRBJ1-2; 8 nucleotides agree with TRBD1. The germline CDR1 and CDR2 sequences are SEHNR and FQNEAQ (reference sequence). V trimming: 5 bases; J trimming: 0 bases; junction bases outside the gene matches: 14. The CDR3 loop spans 18 amino acids.

Many counts were recorded for this clone. The rearrangement joins TRBV5-1 to TRBJ2-2, with 8 positions matching TRBD1. The CDR3 extends over 16 amino acids. Germline CDR1 and CDR2: SGHRS and YFSETQ. The trim removed 4 bases at V and 3 bases at J, leaving 8 bases unmatched. CDR3 nucleotides: TGCGCCAGCAGCGAGGTGGCAGGGGGCGACACCGGGGAGCTGTTTTTT. Translated: CASSEVAGGDTGELFF.

The chain carries TRBV9 and TRBJ1-2; D not resolved. The germline V gene has CDR1 SGDLS and CDR2 YYNGEE. The CDR3 runs to 16 residues. V lost 0 bases to trimming and J lost 4 bases, with 16 bases between them. The CDR3 sequence is CASSVGGRAEGYGYTF. The CDR3 region has the DNA TGTGCCAGCAGCGTAGGGGGTCGGGCAGAGGGCTATGGCTACACCTTC.

This clone was recorded only once. The rearrangement links TRBV5-1 to TRBJ2-7; 11 positions agree with TRBD2. The CDR3 covers 15 residues. Germline CDR1 and CDR2: SGHRS and YFSETQ. Losses at the gene ends were 3 bases for V and 3 bases for J; bases not matched to a gene: 5. CDR3 DNA sequence: TGCGCCAGCAGCTCCATGACTAGCGGGGTCTACGAGCAGTACTTC. It is translated as CASSSMTSGVYEQYF.

This clone was picked up one time. The V call is TRBV7-2, the J call TRBJ1-4; D is unclear. The CDR3 is 16 amino acids. Trimming pared 0 bases from V and 6 bases from J, leaving 14 bases between. Germline values: CDR1 SGHTA, CDR2 FQGNSA. The CDR3 is CASSLARPGVDEKLFF. The CDR3 DNA is TGTGCCAGCAGCTTAGCGAGGCCCGGTGTTGATGAAAAACTGTTTTTT.

J is TRBJ2-2 and V is TRBV7-2; D unclear. Trimming took off 3 bases at V and 1 base at J, with 6 bases between the two ends. The CDR3 length is 14 residues. Germline CDR1 is SGHTA and CDR2 is FQGNSA. The CDR3 DNA sequence: TGTGCCAGCAGCTTTAGAAGGAACACCGGGGAGCTGTTTTTT. It specifies CASSFRRNTGELFF.

The chain's CDR3 is CASSEGPSYEQYF. The CDR3 DNA reads as TGTGCCAGCAGCGAGGGGCCCTCCTACGAGCAGTACTTC. J is TRBJ2-7 and V is TRBV9; D might be TRBD1 (5 bases). There are 13 residues in the CDR3. CDR1 is SGDLS, CDR2 YYNGEE, per germline. The V end lost 3 bases, the J end lost 0 bases, and 7 bases lay between the germline ends.

The chain uses TRBV4-2 and TRBJ1-2; 9 nucleotides align to TRBD1. Losses at the gene ends were 4 bases for V and 6 bases for J; bases not matched to a gene: 12. This CDR3 contains 16 residues. The germline CDR1 and CDR2 sequences are LGHNA and YNFKEQ. In nucleotides, the CDR3 is TGTGCCAGCAGCCTACTAACCTTGGGACAGGGAGATGGCTACACCTTC. It translates to CASSLLTLGQGDGYTF.

The genes are TRBV25-1 and TRBJ2-5, with D perhaps matching TRBD2 (5 bases). The J call may be wrong; the DNA end is better matched by TRBJ2-7. CDR3 size: 17 residues. The germline V gene encodes CDR1 MGHDK and CDR2 SYGVNS. CDR3 amino acids: CASRSIPRADPYYEQYF. Written as DNA, the CDR3 is TGTGCCAGCAGATCGATACCGCGGGCTGACCCCTACTACGAGCAGTACTTC.

This rearrangement joins TRBV19 to TRBJ2-7; 13 bases map to TRBD2. CDR1 and CDR2 from the germline V gene are LNHDA and SQIVND (reference sequence). This CDR3 contains 14 residues. V trimming: 4 bases; J trimming: 7 bases; junction bases outside the gene matches: 4. This CDR3 is CASSTGLAGREQYF. The CDR3 bases are TGTGCCAGTAGTACGGGACTAGCGGGGCGGGAGCAGTACTTC.

V and J are TRBV19 and TRBJ1-5; 9 nucleotides agree with TRBD1. V dropped 4 bases and J dropped 2; count of bases not matched to a gene: 12. The CDR3 is 18 residues long. Per the germline V gene, CDR1 is LNHDA and CDR2 is SQIVND (reference sequence). The CDR3 region has the DNA TGTGCCAGTAGTAAGTCCCGGGACAGGGTCGGTGGCAATCAGCCCCAGCATTTT. Amino acids: CASSKSRDRVGGNQPQHF.

The chain links TRBV6-1 to TRBJ1-1, with D perhaps TRBD1 (5 bases). CDR1 is MNHNS and CDR2 is SASEGT in the germline V gene. The CDR3 is 11 amino acids. Trimming shortened V by 5 bases and J by 7 bases, and 8 bases separated the two germline ends. The CDR3 nucleotides are TGTGCCAGCAGTTCGACAGATGAAGCTTTCTTT. This codes for CASSSTDEAFF.